A selection of T cell receptor beta chains follows, all from one sample in a study of blood T cell repertoires in COVID-19. Assay: immunoSEQ multiplex PCR; the TCRdb copy retains only in-frame clones and omits some. In the table there are about 35,000 clones, roughly 88% of which are singletons. The sample consisted of peripheral blood. Receptors originate from a human donor in a cohort sampled during active COVID-19. The conserved cysteine and the conserved F or W are not part of the CDR3 here. Not every row has a clone size; where given, it reads once, few, many or a size class.

len: 16; v_gene: TRBV4-1; abundance: .; CDR3aa: ASSPKPPSGGGAYEQY
len: 19; v_gene: TRBV5-1; abundance: .; CDR3aa: ASSLTRDRGTAKLNTDTQY
len: 12; v_gene: TRBV18; abundance: .; CDR3aa: ASSPPLGDTEAF
len: 16; v_gene: TRBV5-1; abundance: .; CDR3aa: ASSLSGTGGGVDTEAF
len: 12; v_gene: TRBV12-5; abundance: .; CDR3aa: ASGPSYSGNTIY
len: 13; v_gene: TRBV5-6; abundance: .; CDR3aa: ASSLAGEITDTQY
len: 12; v_gene: TRBV19; abundance: .; CDR3aa: ASSSTGATYEQY
len: 12; v_gene: TRBV2; abundance: .; CDR3aa: ASSRTEYLGTIY
len: 11; v_gene: TRBV7-9; abundance: .; CDR3aa: ASSLGVTDTIY
len: 11; v_gene: TRBV7-3; abundance: .; CDR3aa: ASSFGLAGEQY
len: 14; v_gene: TRBV18; abundance: .; CDR3aa: ASSPLSRGQKYEQY
len: 14; v_gene: TRBV5-1; abundance: .; CDR3aa: ASSYAQGYLNSPLH
len: 13; v_gene: TRBV6-5; abundance: .; CDR3aa: ASKGMGTGSYEQY
len: 16; v_gene: TRBV28; abundance: .; CDR3aa: ASSPGGLAGGSYNEQF
len: 16; v_gene: TRBV20-1; abundance: .; CDR3aa: SASDTGTSGIRGNEQF
len: 17; v_gene: TRBV5-1; abundance: .; CDR3aa: ASSLATWLAGGRTDTQY
len: 12; v_gene: TRBV6-1; abundance: .; CDR3aa: ASSEAGQGYEQY
len: 15; v_gene: TRBV18; abundance: .; CDR3aa: ASSLYGQAMNTGELF
len: 10; v_gene: TRBV19; abundance: .; CDR3aa: ATYGQTDTQY
len: 14; v_gene: TRBV14; abundance: .; CDR3aa: ASSRRRGLYTGELF
len: 8; v_gene: TRBV29-1; abundance: .; CDR3aa: SAGQDGYT
len: 11; v_gene: TRBV5-6; abundance: .; CDR3aa: ASSLVQQETQY
len: 15; v_gene: TRBV25-1; abundance: .; CDR3aa: ASSDRDRGTGANVLT
len: 11; v_gene: TRBV5-6; abundance: .; CDR3aa: ASSLASLKTQY
len: 12; v_gene: TRBV19; abundance: .; CDR3aa: ASRFLGGYNEQF
len: 14; v_gene: TRBV5-1; abundance: .; CDR3aa: ASSSLGQSPNTEAF
len: 14; v_gene: TRBV28; abundance: .; CDR3aa: ASSLYGTSGYNEQF
len: 11; v_gene: TRBV5-5; abundance: once; CDR3aa: ASSLAQNEKLF
len: 13; v_gene: TRBV6-5; abundance: .; CDR3aa: ASSYPGHPIEKLF
len: 17; v_gene: TRBV24-1; abundance: .; CDR3aa: ASHRTAGAAMSSYNEQF
len: 13; v_gene: TRBV19; abundance: .; CDR3aa: ASSRSGGPSYEQY
len: 13; v_gene: TRBV2; abundance: .; CDR3aa: ASSEVGTGAAGYT
len: 11; v_gene: TRBV14; abundance: .; CDR3aa: ASRARNYNEQF
len: 14; v_gene: TRBV6-1; abundance: .; CDR3aa: ASSEALWGANYGYT
len: 14; v_gene: TRBV11-2; abundance: .; CDR3aa: ASSDGTSGYTDTQY
len: 12; v_gene: TRBV7-8; abundance: .; CDR3aa: ASSLFVSSSGYT
len: 10; v_gene: TRBV5-8; abundance: few; CDR3aa: ASSLIVETPH
len: 12; v_gene: TRBV19; abundance: .; CDR3aa: ASSIGYSPTGYT
len: 14; v_gene: TRBV19; abundance: .; CDR3aa: ASSIAGTGFNEKLF
len: 13; v_gene: TRBV10-3; abundance: .; CDR3aa: AISAAGGHGDTQY
len: 10; v_gene: TRBV7-2; abundance: once; CDR3aa: ASSLTGAFQY
len: 14; v_gene: TRBV5-6; abundance: few; CDR3aa: ASSLRDRIRTGELF
len: 12; v_gene: TRBV27; abundance: .; CDR3aa: ASSPGLEEETQY
len: 13; v_gene: TRBV11-2; abundance: .; CDR3aa: ASSWRLAGDNEQF
len: 13; v_gene: TRBV28; abundance: .; CDR3aa: ASRTGGRYNSPLH
len: 13; v_gene: TRBV5-4; abundance: .; CDR3aa: ASRLTGFRTGELF
len: 16; v_gene: TRBV5-4; abundance: once; CDR3aa: ASSLGLAGATADYEQY
len: 11; v_gene: TRBV11-2; abundance: .; CDR3aa: ASSLVGGSSQY
len: 11; v_gene: TRBV12-3/TRBV12-4; abundance: .; CDR3aa: AIHGERSYEQY
len: 12; v_gene: TRBV7-2; abundance: .; CDR3aa: ASSPLGGNQPQH
len: 15; v_gene: TRBV5-1; abundance: .; CDR3aa: ASSLSGSGGASDEQY
len: 14; v_gene: TRBV4-3; abundance: .; CDR3aa: ASSRGRVGEKAEAF
len: 12; v_gene: TRBV7-8; abundance: .; CDR3aa: ASSPDRRQETQY
len: 12; v_gene: TRBV5-1; abundance: .; CDR3aa: ASSLASRDYGYT